These T cell receptor beta chains were read from a single sample in a study of control samples from healthy donors and cancer patients. Repertoires were generated with immunoSEQ multiplex PCR, while TCRdb's copy carries only in-frame clones and drops some. The table records 100,000 or so clones, roughly 86% of them present only once. The material sequenced was blood. The receptor set was obtained from a woman in her fifties or sixties in good health. The CDR3 runs from the conserved cysteine through the conserved F or W. Fields, in order: V gene, D gene, clone size, J gene, CDR3 DNA, CDR3 protein. A D gene is named only where the DNA matches it firmly. Clone size, where shown, is once, few, many, or a class for clones that have expanded.

TRBV10-3	NA	NA	TRBJ2-3	TGTGCCATCAGTGAGCCGTTCACTGAGCCCACAGATACGCAGTATTTT	CAISEPFTEPTDTQYF
TRBV7-9	NA	many	TRBJ2-2	TGTGCCAGCAGCTTAGACACGAACACCGGGGAGCTGTTTTTT	CASSLDTNTGELFF
TRBV6-5	NA	NA	TRBJ2-7	TGTGCCAGCAGTTACGGAACAGGCTACTACGAGCAGTACTTC	CASSYGTGYYEQYF
TRBV6-5	NA	once	TRBJ1-6	TGTGCCAGCAGTTATACAGGAGACCCCTATAATTCACCCCTCCACTTT	CASSYTGDPYNSPLHF
TRBV10-3	NA	NA	TRBJ1-5	TGTGCCATCAGTGAAGCCAGGGATAGCAATCAGCCCCAGCATTTT	CAISEARDSNQPQHF
TRBV7-9	NA	once	TRBJ1-1	TGTGCCAGCAGCCCAAGACGGGGAAGCACTGAAGCTTTCTTT	CASSPRRGSTEAFF
TRBV7-9	NA	NA	TRBJ2-2	TGTGCCAGCGGAGGGGCCGTGAACACCGGGGAGCTGTTTTTT	CASGGAVNTGELFF
TRBV11-2	NA	NA	TRBJ1-5	TGTGCCAGCAGCGCCAACGGCAATCAGCCCCAGCATTTT	CASSANGNQPQHF
TRBV5-1	NA	NA	TRBJ2-1	TGCGCCAGCAATGGAGGGGGGAGCTCCTACAATGAGCAGTTCTTC	CASNGGGSSYNEQFF
TRBV6-2/TRBV6-3	TRBD2	once	TRBJ2-1	TGTGCCAGCAGTCCGACTAGCGGGGTCTCCTACAATGAGCAGTTCTTC	CASSPTSGVSYNEQFF
TRBV5-1	NA	NA	TRBJ1-1	TGCGCCAGCAGCTTGGCCGCAGGGGTCACTGAAGCTTTCTTT	CASSLAAGVTEAFF
TRBV19	NA	NA	TRBJ2-2	TGTGCCAGTAGTATAGGGGGTGGGGCCGGGGAGCTGTTTTTT	CASSIGGGAGELFF
TRBV4-3	TRBD2	NA	TRBJ2-5	TGCGCCAGCAGCCAAGATGGGACTACTCTGTACTTC	CASSQDGTTLYF
TRBV6-6	NA	NA	TRBJ2-3	TGTGCCAGCAGTTCCCCGAGTAGGAGCACAGATACGCAGTATTTT	CASSSPSRSTDTQYF
TRBV19	TRBD1	NA	TRBJ1-2	TGTGCCAGTAGTAAGCACGGGACAGGGGACTATGGCTACACCTTC	CASSKHGTGDYGYTF
TRBV5-1	NA	NA	TRBJ2-5	TGCGCCAGCAGCTCAGGGGACCAAGAGACCCAGTACTTC	CASSSGDQETQYF
TRBV29-1	NA	NA	TRBJ2-1	TGCAGCGTTGAAGAATTGTTCGCCCCGAGCTCCTACAATGAGCAGTTCTTC	CSVEELFAPSSYNEQFF
TRBV19	NA	NA	TRBJ2-6	TGTGCCAGTAGTCCCGCGGGCTCTGGGGCCAACGTCCTGACTTTC	CASSPAGSGANVLTF
TRBV18	TRBD2	NA	TRBJ2-1	TGTGCCAGCTCACAGGGACTAGCGGGGCCAGACAATGAGCAGTTCTTC	CASSQGLAGPDNEQFF
TRBV28	TRBD2	NA	TRBJ2-1	TGTGCCATCTACTCGAGGGGAGGGAATTACAATGAGCAGTTCTTC	CAIYSRGGNYNEQFF
TRBV11-2	NA	NA	TRBJ2-5	TGTGCCAGCAGACAGGTTGATGTAGAGACCCAGTACTTC	CASRQVDVETQYF
TRBV11-2	NA	NA	TRBJ1-4	TGTGCCAGCAGCCCCGGGCTAGGGAATGAAAAACTGTTTTTT	CASSPGLGNEKLFF
TRBV7-9	TRBD1	NA	TRBJ2-2	TGTGCCAGCAGCTACGGGACAGGGTTTTACACCGGGGAGCTGTTTTTT	CASSYGTGFYTGELFF
TRBV4-3	TRBD2	NA	TRBJ2-3	TGCGCCAGCAGCCAAGTCCTAGCGGGGGGGTGGGCAGATACGCAGTATTTT	CASSQVLAGGWADTQYF
TRBV2	NA	NA	TRBJ1-2	TGTGCCAGCACCGGGACCCCCTATGGCTACACCTTC	CASTGTPYGYTF